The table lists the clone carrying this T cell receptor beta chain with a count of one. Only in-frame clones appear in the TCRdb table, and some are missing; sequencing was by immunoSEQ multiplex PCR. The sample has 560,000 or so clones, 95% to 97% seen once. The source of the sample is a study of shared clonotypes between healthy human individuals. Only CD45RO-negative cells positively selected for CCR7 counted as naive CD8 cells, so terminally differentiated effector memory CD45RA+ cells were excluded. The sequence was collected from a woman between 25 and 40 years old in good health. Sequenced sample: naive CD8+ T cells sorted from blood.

CDR3 coding DNA: TGTGCCACAGACCCGGGAACCAATGAGCAGTTCTTC. Amino acids: CATDPGTNEQFF. The V call is TRBV5-8, the J call TRBJ2-1; weak D call: TRBD2 (5 bases). The CDR3 spans 12 residues. V gave up 9 bases and J gave up 6 bases, with 13 bases separating them. Looked up from germline, CDR1 is SGHTS and CDR2 is YDEGEE.